These T cell receptor beta chains were read from a single sample in a study of identical twins. Using its own MiXCR run on the 5' RACE reads, TCRdb lists one record per CDR3 protein. The data show around 490,000 distinct CDR3 sequences, with about 22% seen just once and approximately 0.52% held by the top ten. These records were also assigned to another study, of yellow fever vaccine responses in identical twins.

The sequenced material came from CD4+ T cells sorted from blood. The receptors here all came from a woman in her late teens or twenties in good health. Both conserved end residues are part of each CDR3. The D gene is left open where the match is weak.

v_call	j_call	d_call	cdr3_aa
TRBV20-1	TRBJ1-4	-	CSASIGVGEKLFF
TRBV7-9	TRBJ2-1	-	CASSLDLERYEQFF
TRBV4-2	TRBJ2-5	TRBD1	CASSQDGWDRFKTQYF
TRBV27	TRBJ2-1	-	CASSFQQRKVSGTAYNEQFF
TRBV5-6	TRBJ2-6	-	CASSLALVGGISSGANVLTF
TRBV20-1	TRBJ2-1	TRBD2	CSARRLAQTSSYNEQFF
TRBV5-4	TRBJ2-6	-	CASSFGGSPSGANVLTF
TRBV5-1	TRBJ1-1	TRBD1	CASSLGGQGTLGTEAFF
TRBV5-1	TRBJ1-2	-	CASSLVGAENYGYTF
TRBV24-1	TRBJ2-1	TRBD2	CATSDLGAGAGNEQFF
TRBV12-3/TRBV12-4	TRBJ2-5	-	CASSFRWASQETQYF
TRBV12-3/TRBV12-4	TRBJ2-1	TRBD2	CASSSLAGASVNEQFF
TRBV7-9	TRBJ2-2	TRBD2	CASSLESGILGGGELFF
TRBV20-1	TRBJ2-1	TRBD2	CSARLPGLADNEQFF
TRBV5-1	TRBJ2-2	-	CASSLGASRNTGELFF
TRBV12-3/TRBV12-4	TRBJ1-2	-	CASSLSLTGGGYGYTF